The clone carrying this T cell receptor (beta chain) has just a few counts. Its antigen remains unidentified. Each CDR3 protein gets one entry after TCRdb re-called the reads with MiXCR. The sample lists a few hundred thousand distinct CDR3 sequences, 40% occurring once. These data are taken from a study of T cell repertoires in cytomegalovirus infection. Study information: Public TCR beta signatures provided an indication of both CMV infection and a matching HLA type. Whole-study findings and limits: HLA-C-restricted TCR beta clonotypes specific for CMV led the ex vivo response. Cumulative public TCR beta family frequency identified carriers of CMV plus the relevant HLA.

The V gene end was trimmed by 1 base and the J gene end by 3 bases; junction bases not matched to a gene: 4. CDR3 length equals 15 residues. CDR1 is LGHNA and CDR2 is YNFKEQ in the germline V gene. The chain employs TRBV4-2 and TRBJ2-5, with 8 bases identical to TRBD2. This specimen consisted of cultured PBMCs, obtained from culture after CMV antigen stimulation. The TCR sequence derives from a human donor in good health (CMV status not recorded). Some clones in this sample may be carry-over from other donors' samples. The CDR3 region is CASSQGTAGEETQYF. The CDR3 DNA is TGTGCCAGCAGCCAAGGGACAGCGGGGGAAGAGACCCAGTACTTC.